This T cell receptor beta chain was recovered during a study of CD8+CD57+ T cells in acquired aplastic anemia. Study background: Quantities of DNA derived from sorted CD4+ and CD8+ cells averaged roughly 3.4 ug. On average, healthy donors gave around 9.8 million reads for CD4+ cells. Study-level points and caveats: Levels of CD8+ Simpson's diversity were not significantly distinct in patients versus controls. The number of CD8+ CDR3 sequences shared by patients and controls was twenty-nine.

To note about this clonotype: The target antigen is unknown.

The CDR3 is 17 amino acids. V trimming: 4 bases; J trimming: 13 bases; junction bases outside the gene matches: 19. The V gene's germline CDR1 is SGHTA and CDR2 FQGTGA. Investigators profiled TCR beta VDJ and CDR3 from genomic DNA template. MiXCR, applied by TCRdb to the reads, yields one record per CDR3 protein. The data contain 400,000 to 450,000 distinct CDR3 sequences, 65% to 80% of them singletons. Sequencing was performed on sorted CD4+, CD8+, or CD8+CD57+ T cells (not recorded which) from PBMCs. The sequence derives from a human donor in good health, serving as a control. V gene TRBV7-3 combines with J gene TRBJ2-6, with 7 nucleotides matching TRBD2. CDR3 residues: CASSSKTGGSTATVLTF. CDR3 bases: TGTGCCAGCAGCTCAAAGACCGGGGGGTCTACGGCTACGGTCCTGACTTTC.